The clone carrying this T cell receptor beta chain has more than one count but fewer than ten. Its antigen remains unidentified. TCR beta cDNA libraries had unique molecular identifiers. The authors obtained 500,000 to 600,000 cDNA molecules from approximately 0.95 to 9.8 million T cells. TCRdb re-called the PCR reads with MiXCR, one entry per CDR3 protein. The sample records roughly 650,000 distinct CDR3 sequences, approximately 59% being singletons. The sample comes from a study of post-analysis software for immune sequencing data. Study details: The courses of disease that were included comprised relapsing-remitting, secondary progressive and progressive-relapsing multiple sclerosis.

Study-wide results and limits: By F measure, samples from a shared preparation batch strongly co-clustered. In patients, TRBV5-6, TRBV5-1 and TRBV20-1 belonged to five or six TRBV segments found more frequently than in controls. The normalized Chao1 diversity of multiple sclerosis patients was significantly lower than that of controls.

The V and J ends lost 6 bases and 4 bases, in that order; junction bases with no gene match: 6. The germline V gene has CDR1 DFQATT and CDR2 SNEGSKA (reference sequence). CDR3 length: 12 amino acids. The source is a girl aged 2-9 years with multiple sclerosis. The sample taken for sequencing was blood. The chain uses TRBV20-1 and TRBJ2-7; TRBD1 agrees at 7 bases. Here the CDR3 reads CSAEDREYEQYF. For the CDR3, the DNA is TGCAGTGCCGAAGACAGGGAATACGAGCAGTACTTC.